Listed below are T cell receptor beta chains from one sample, sequenced in a study of cytomegalovirus exposure and HLA in healthy donors. Libraries were prepared by immunoSEQ multiplex PCR; TCRdb keeps only in-frame clonotypes and omits some of them. Here the sample spans roughly 130,000 clones, around 65% being singletons. Sequencing was done on a sample of PBMCs. The receptors shown here come from a man aged 18-30 years in good health and CMV-seronegative. Each CDR3 is given without its conserved first and last residue.

V,J,CDR3
TRBV6-6,TRBJ2-1,ASTRQGSYNEQF
TRBV10-1,TRBJ1-2,ASNTGGPGYT
TRBV6-5,TRBJ1-2,ASSYAQGADGYT
TRBV7-3,TRBJ2-2,ASSPLSVANTGELF
TRBV6-5,TRBJ2-7,ASSPSPHTDYEQY
TRBV29-1,TRBJ1-1,SAVPGGPEAF
TRBV28,TRBJ2-7,SSSKGQGSSYEQY
TRBV28,TRBJ1-5,ASSLIIQGTGGRKPQH
TRBV5-1,TRBJ1-1,ASSPTDIRGEAF
TRBV28,TRBJ1-5,ASSISGKSPQH
TRBV9,TRBJ2-7,ASSVGPDGEQY
TRBV4-3,TRBJ2-1,ASSPGTSGNEQF
TRBV15,TRBJ2-7,ATSRGSTSGSYEQY
TRBV2,TRBJ2-1,ASSNVFREKEQF
TRBV11-3,TRBJ2-1,ASSLGSQAGGSYNEQF
TRBV5-1,TRBJ2-7,ASSEAGTPYYEQY
TRBV11-2,TRBJ1-1,ASSLDGGQGTNAF
TRBV7-2,TRBJ2-1,ASSDRREGDEQF
TRBV2,TRBJ2-7,ASSGTSRAYEQY
TRBV13,TRBJ2-7,ASSRGAHEQY
TRBV9,TRBJ2-1,ASSVDQVLGYNEQF
TRBV28,TRBJ1-2,ASSPPGYGYT
TRBV7-7,TRBJ2-5,ASSLRRLGETQY
TRBV9,TRBJ2-5,ASSPRGGNQETQY
TRBV6-5,TRBJ2-7,ASKGTGGKAYEQY
TRBV5-4,TRBJ1-1,ASSSRDRLNTEAF
TRBV5-1,TRBJ2-1,ASSSTGGAGWEQF
TRBV27,TRBJ2-1,ASSLRGGRALNEQF
TRBV6-1,TRBJ2-1,ASSEPGLAGINNEQF
TRBV9,TRBJ1-4,ASNPGVAGTNEKLF
TRBV7-8,TRBJ1-5,ASKRAQH
TRBV28,TRBJ2-7,ASRRTGTYEQY
TRBV28,TRBJ1-5,ASSHTGTYSNQPQH
TRBV21-1,TRBJ1-2,ASSKRTGANDGYT
TRBV5-1,TRBJ1-3,ASSLVGRQALSGNTIY
TRBV4-2,TRBJ2-7,ASSQDKERGSEQY
TRBV9,TRBJ2-1,ASSVVLAGTHEQF
TRBV4-3,TRBJ2-5,PSSHGTGGSETQY
TRBV5-6,TRBJ2-7,ASSLGGPRAYEQY